This TCR beta chain was profiled in a study of OX40 agonist ivuxolimab in advanced cancers. Only in-frame clones appear in the TCRdb table, and some are missing; sequencing was by immunoSEQ multiplex PCR. This table has about 30,000 clones, more than 70% appearing once. The CDR3 contains 16 residues. The germline gives CDR1 SGHAT, CDR2 FQNNGV. V lost 5 bases to trimming and J lost 3 bases, with 18 bases between them. The receptor's source is an adult with an advanced solid tumor such as melanoma, head and neck, liver or kidney cancer. The sequenced sample was CD4+ or CD8+ T cells sorted from blood, obtained in a trial of the OX40 agonist ivuxolimab. This chain joins TRBV11-2 and TRBJ2-3, with D unclear. The DNA for the CDR3 is TGTGCCAGCAGCCATCCATTTAGGAAGCAAACAGATACGCAGTATTTT. This gives the protein CASSHPFRKQTDTQYF.